Presented here are 27 T cell receptor beta chains from one specimen sequenced in a study of early stage breast cancer tumors. Profiling relied on immunoSEQ multiplex PCR, and the TCRdb table lists in-frame clones only, not all of them. The table records tens of thousands of clones, around 72% of them present only once. The sample comprised blood. The receptors shown here come from a person aged 45-65 years with breast cancer.

The V gene is TRBV28, the J gene TRBJ1-2; 8 bases agree with TRBD1. From germline, CDR1 is MDHEN and CDR2 SYDVKM. The CDR3 runs 14 residues. J gave up 4 bases and V 5 bases, and 6 bases lay outside the gene matches. The DNA for the CDR3 is TGTGCCAGCAGTCCTGGACAGGGAGTCTATGGCTACACCTTC. Its translation is CASSPGQGVYGYTF.

The chain combines TRBV11-3 with TRBJ1-2, with 8 bases identical to TRBD1. Per germline, CDR1 SGHNT and CDR2 YENEEA. The CDR3 is 15 residues long. V was pared by 3 bases and J by 7 bases, with 10 bases of the junction left unmatched. CDR3 sequence reads: CASSFNFRGPVGYTF. The CDR3 bases are TGTGCCAGCAGCTTCAACTTCAGGGGGCCAGTTGGCTACACCTTC.

The V call is TRBV18, the J call TRBJ1-2; TRBD1 agrees at 9 bases. The CDR3 spans 15 residues. Germline CDR1 KGHSH, CDR2 LQKENI. V lost 6 bases to trimming and J lost 2 bases; unmatched junction nucleotides: 7. As DNA, the CDR3 is TGTGCCAGCTCGACCGGCACAGGGGGCAACTATGGCTACACCTTC. Amino acid sequence: CASSTGTGGNYGYTF.

The V gene is TRBV10-2, the J gene TRBJ2-1; D gene ambiguous. The V gene lost 3 bases and the J gene lost 7 bases, with 7 bases spanning the gap. Per the germline V gene, CDR1 is WSHSY and CDR2 is SAAADI. The CDR3 length is 12 residues. CDR3 sequence reads: CASSERENEQFF. The CDR3 DNA is TGCGCCAGCAGTGAACGTGAGAATGAGCAGTTCTTC.

This clone was seen only a few times. V and J are TRBV18 and TRBJ1-5; tentative D call: TRBD1 (6 bases). V shed 2 bases and J shed 1 base, with 9 bases lying between them. This CDR3 has 15 residues. Germline-derived CDR1 and CDR2 are KGHSH and LQKENI. The CDR3, as DNA: TGTGCCAGCTCACCAGGGGGCCCAAGCAATCAGCCCCAGCATTTT. Translation gives CASSPGGPSNQPQHF.

The V and J genes are TRBV7-2 and TRBJ2-1; TRBD2 agrees at 12 bases. This CDR3 has 18 residues. Germline lookup yields CDR1 SGHTA and CDR2 FQGNSA. V shed 1 base, J shed 1 base, and the junction held 5 bases outside the gene matches. The CDR3 region has the DNA TGTGCCAGCAGCTTAGGGCTAGCGGGGGGGAATTCCTACAATGAGCAGTTCTTC. Protein sequence: CASSLGLAGGNSYNEQFF.

This chain links TRBV7-8 with TRBJ2-7; TRBD1 might be the D (6 bases). V shed 4 bases and J shed 3 bases, with 16 bases lying between them. The CDR3 length is 15 residues. Germline loops: CDR1 SGHVS, CDR2 FQNEAQ. In DNA, the CDR3 is TGTGCCAGCAGCTCGACCCGGGACACTATCTACGAGCAGTACTTC. It encodes CASSSTRDTIYEQYF.

The V gene is TRBV1, the J gene TRBJ1-2; the table gives TRBD1 as D, unverified against the DNA. TRBV1 is a pseudogene. CDR3 length: 18 amino acids. CDR3 DNA sequence: TGCACCAGCAGCCAAGATGGGGCCCGGGACAGCGCTTTCTATGGCTACACCTTC. Protein: CTSSQDGARDSAFYGYTF.

This clone was counted many times. The chain employs TRBV20-1 and TRBJ2-7; 7 positions match TRBD1. V shed 8 bases, J shed 7 bases, and the junction held 8 bases outside the gene matches. The CDR3 totals 11 residues. Germline V lookup: CDR1 DFQATT, CDR2 SNEGSKA (reference sequence). The CDR3 DNA sequence: TGCAGTCTACAGGGGTTGGGGGAGCAGTACTTC. Translated: CSLQGLGEQYF.

The genes are TRBV6-1 and TRBJ2-1; 7 nucleotides match TRBD2. CDR1 is MNHNS and CDR2 is SASEGT in the germline V gene. V was pared by 2 bases and J by 6 bases, with 7 bases of the junction left unmatched. The CDR3 has 15 amino acids. CDR3 DNA: TGTGCCAGCAGTGAATTGGGGGGGGATAGCAATGAGCAGTTCTTC. It encodes CASSELGGDSNEQFF.

The gene calls are TRBV5-3 and TRBJ1-3, with D hard to call. TRBV5-3 is designated an ORF whose function remains uncertain. Trimming took off 3 bases at V and 3 bases at J, with 10 bases between the two ends. The CDR3 spans 14 residues. CDR3 sequence: CARSSPGDGNTIYF. The CDR3 nucleotides are TGTGCCAGAAGCTCCCCCGGGGATGGAAACACCATATATTTT.

This chain connects TRBV6-1 to TRBJ2-7; 7 bases are shared with TRBD1. This CDR3 contains 13 residues. Losses at the gene ends were 6 bases for V and 3 bases for J; bases not matched to a gene: 5. Germline V CDR1 and CDR2: MNHNS, SASEGT. The CDR3, as DNA: TGTGCCAGCAGCCTCGGACAGGACTACGAGCAGTACGTC. This encodes CASSLGQDYEQYV.

V is TRBV14 and J is TRBJ2-1; D not certain. Germline CDR1 reads SGHDN; CDR2 reads FVKESK. There are 15 residues in the CDR3. V dropped 2 bases and J dropped 7 bases, with 15 bases sitting between them. As DNA, the CDR3 is TGTGCCAGCAGCCAAAGGCACTCCCGGAGAAATGAGCAGTTCTTC. Protein: CASSQRHSRRNEQFF.

This clone came up a few times. This sequence joins TRBV7-8 and TRBJ1-5, with a possible D match to TRBD1 (6 bases). V was pared by 3 bases and J by 2 bases, with 11 bases between. CDR3 length: 15 amino acids. Germline V CDR1 and CDR2: SGHVS, FQNEAQ. DNA for the CDR3: TGTGCCAGCAGCTTCAGGGGTGGGGGCAATCAGCCCCAGCATTTT. Its translation is CASSFRGGGNQPQHF.

This chain links TRBV29-1 with TRBJ2-7; 12 bases agree with TRBD2. The CDR3 covers 16 residues. The germline V gene has CDR1 SQVTM and CDR2 ANQGSEA. With 1 base clipped from V and 2 bases from J, the junction kept 6 bases outside the gene matches. In DNA, the CDR3 is TGCAGCGTTGAAGGCCTGCTAGCGGGAGGGGCCTACGAGCAGTACTTC. As protein: CSVEGLLAGGAYEQYF.

This sequence joins TRBV10-1 and TRBJ2-7, with a tentative D call TRBD2 (6 bases). CDR3 length equals 15 residues. V shed 1 base and J shed 3 bases, with 13 bases lying between them. Looked up from germline, CDR1 is WNHNN and CDR2 is SYGVQD (reference sequence). The CDR3 loop is CASSEWGSGSYEQYF. For the CDR3, the DNA is TGCGCCAGCAGTGAGTGGGGTAGCGGAAGCTACGAGCAGTACTTC.

There are a few counts of this clone. The chain joins TRBV27 to TRBJ1-5, with 9 nucleotides matching TRBD1. This CDR3 has 13 residues. The V and J ends lost 6 bases and 9 bases, in that order; junction bases with no gene match: 6. The germline V gene encodes CDR1 MNHEY and CDR2 SMNVEV (reference sequence). The CDR3 nucleotides are TGTGCCAGCAGCTGGGACAGGGAACGGCCCCAGCATTTT. It is translated as CASSWDRERPQHF.

The chain combines TRBV9 with TRBJ2-1; TRBD2 aligns across 10 bases. V gave up 0 bases and J gave up 4 bases; unmatched junction bases: 4. The CDR3 extends over 16 amino acids. Per the germline V gene, CDR1 is SGDLS and CDR2 is YYNGEE. Written as DNA, the CDR3 is TGTGCCAGCAGCGTAGCACAGCGGGGGGGATACAATGAGCAGTTCTTC. It is translated as CASSVAQRGGYNEQFF.

The chain links TRBV27 to TRBJ1-5; perhaps TRBD1 as D (5 bases). Trimming took 5 bases from V and 5 from J, leaving 16 bases between them. CDR3 length: 15 amino acids. CDR1 MNHEY and CDR2 SMNVEV come from the germline V gene (reference sequence). CDR3 sequence (DNA): TGTGCCAGCAGTGTAGCAGGCGGGGGAGATCAGCCCCAGCATTTT. Its translation: CASSVAGGGDQPQHF.

The V gene is TRBV6-8, the J gene TRBJ2-1; 7 nucleotides match TRBD1. Germline V lookup: CDR1 MNHGY, CDR2 SAAAGT. Trimming took 7 bases from V and 2 from J; bases not matched to a gene: 8. The CDR3 spans 15 residues. For the CDR3, the DNA is TGTGCCAGCAAACTACAGGGGAAAGCCTACAATGAGCAGTTCTTC. Encoded protein: CASKLQGKAYNEQFF.

This chain uses TRBV6-1 with TRBJ1-1, with D tentatively TRBD1 (6 bases). CDR1 is MNHNS and CDR2 is SASEGT in the germline V gene. V was shortened by 11 bases and J by 6 bases, with 19 bases between the two germline ends. The CDR3 totals 13 residues. CDR3 DNA: TGTGCCGGAAAGGTGGGGGGGGCCGCTGAAGCTTTCTTT. This encodes CAGKVGGAAEAFF.

A few counts support this clone. J is TRBJ2-7 and V is TRBV7-2, with D possibly being TRBD2 (5 bases). The CDR3 totals 13 residues. CDR1 is SGHTA and CDR2 is FQGNSA in the germline V gene. V was clipped by 4 bases and J by 6 bases, with 13 bases between them. Here the CDR3 reads CASSSHLGSEQYV. CDR3 in DNA: TGTGCCAGCAGCTCCCACCTTGGGAGCGAGCAGTACGTC.

The chain has TRBV2 and TRBJ2-5; 8 nucleotides line up with TRBD2. CDR3 length: 16 residues. Germline values: CDR1 SNHLY, CDR2 FYNNEI. V dropped 8 bases and J dropped 1; count of bases not matched to a gene: 12. The CDR3 here is CASHRPSGPLQETQYF. CDR3 in DNA: TGTGCCAGCCACCGCCCTAGCGGGCCTCTCCAAGAGACCCAGTACTTC. Full variable domain (missing parts from reference TRBV2 and TRBJ2-5): EPEVTQTPSHQVTQMGQEVILRCVPISNHLYFYWYRQILGQKVEFLVSFYNNEISEKSEIFDDQFSVERPDGSNFTLKIRSTKLEDSAMYFCASHRPSGPLQETQYFGPGTRLLVL.

The chain joins TRBV18 to TRBJ2-7, with 9 bases identical to TRBD1. Trimming took 4 bases from V and 6 from J; bases not matched to a gene: 1. The CDR3 has 12 amino acids. Looked up from germline, CDR1 is KGHSH and CDR2 is LQKENI. Here the CDR3 DNA reads TGTGCCAGCTCACAGGACAGGGGCGAGCAGTACGTC. Protein sequence: CASSQDRGEQYV.

The chain links TRBV5-5 to TRBJ2-7; possibly TRBD2 for D (5 bases). Germline V gene sequence: CDR1 SGHKS, CDR2 YYEKEE (reference sequence). The CDR3 extends over 14 amino acids. V lost 1 base to trimming and J lost 2 bases, with 10 bases between them. The CDR3 DNA reads as TGTGCCAGCAGCTTGAGAAGCGGAGCCTACGAGCAGTACTTC. This translates into CASSLRSGAYEQYF.

The rearrangement uses TRBV19 and TRBJ2-2; D may be TRBD1 (6 bases). In germline, CDR1 is LNHDA, CDR2 SQIVND (reference sequence). The CDR3 covers 16 residues. Trimming stripped 4 bases from V and 3 bases from J, with 15 bases between. This chain's CDR3 is CASSNTGLEDTGELFF. The CDR3 DNA follows: TGTGCCAGTAGTAATACAGGGTTAGAAGACACCGGGGAGCTGTTTTTT.

This clone was detected a few times. The J gene is TRBJ2-5, the V gene TRBV4-1, with 8 bases lining up with TRBD2. Germline V gene data show CDR1 as MGHRA and CDR2 as YSYEKL. The CDR3 consists of 17 residues. Trimming at V came to 1 base and at J to 4 bases, leaving 11 bases not matched to a gene. The CDR3 coding sequence is TGCGCCAGCAGCCAAGTCTACTCCCGGGAGGGCCGAGAGACCCAGTACTTC. It yields the protein CASSQVYSREGRETQYF.